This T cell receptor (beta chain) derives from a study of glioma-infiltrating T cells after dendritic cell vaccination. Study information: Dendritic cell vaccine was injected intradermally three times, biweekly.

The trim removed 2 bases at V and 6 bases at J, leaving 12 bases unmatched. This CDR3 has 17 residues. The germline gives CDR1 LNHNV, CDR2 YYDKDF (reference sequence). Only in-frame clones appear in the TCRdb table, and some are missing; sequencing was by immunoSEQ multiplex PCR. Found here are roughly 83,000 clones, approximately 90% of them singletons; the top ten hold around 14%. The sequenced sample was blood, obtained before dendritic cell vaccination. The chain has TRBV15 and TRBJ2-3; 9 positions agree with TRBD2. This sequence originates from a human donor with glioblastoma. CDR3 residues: CATSRKLSGRRVDTQYF. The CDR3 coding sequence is TGTGCCACCAGCAGAAAACTCAGCGGGAGGCGAGTGGATACGCAGTATTTT.